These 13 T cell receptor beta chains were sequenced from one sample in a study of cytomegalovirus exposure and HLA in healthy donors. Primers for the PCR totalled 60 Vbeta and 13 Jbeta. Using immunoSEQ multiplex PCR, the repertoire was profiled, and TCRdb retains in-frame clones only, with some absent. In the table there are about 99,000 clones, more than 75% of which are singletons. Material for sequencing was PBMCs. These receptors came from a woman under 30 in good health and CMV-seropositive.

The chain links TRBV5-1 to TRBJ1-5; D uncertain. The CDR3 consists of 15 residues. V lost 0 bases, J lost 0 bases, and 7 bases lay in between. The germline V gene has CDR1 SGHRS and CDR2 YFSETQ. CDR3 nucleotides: TGCGCCAGCAGCTTGGAACAGCATAGCAATCAGCCCCAGCATTTT. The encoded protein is CASSLEQHSNQPQHF.

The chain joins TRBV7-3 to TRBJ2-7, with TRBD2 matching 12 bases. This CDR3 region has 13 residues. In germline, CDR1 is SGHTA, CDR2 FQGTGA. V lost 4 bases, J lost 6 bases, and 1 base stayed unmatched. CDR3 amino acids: CASSSSGGAEQYF. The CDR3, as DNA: TGTGCCAGCAGCTCTAGCGGGGGGGCCGAGCAGTACTTC.

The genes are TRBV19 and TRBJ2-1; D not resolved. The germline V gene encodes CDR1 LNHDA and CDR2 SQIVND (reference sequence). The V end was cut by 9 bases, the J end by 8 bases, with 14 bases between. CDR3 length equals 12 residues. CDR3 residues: CASSGWAYEQFF. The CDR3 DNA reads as TGTGCCAGCTCTGGGTGGGCGTATGAGCAGTTCTTC.

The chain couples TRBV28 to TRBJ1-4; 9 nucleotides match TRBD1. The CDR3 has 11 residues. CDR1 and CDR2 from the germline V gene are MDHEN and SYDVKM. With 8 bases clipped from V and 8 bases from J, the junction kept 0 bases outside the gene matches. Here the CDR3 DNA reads TGTGCCAGCGGACAGGGGGAAAAACTGTTTTTT. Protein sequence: CASGQGEKLFF.

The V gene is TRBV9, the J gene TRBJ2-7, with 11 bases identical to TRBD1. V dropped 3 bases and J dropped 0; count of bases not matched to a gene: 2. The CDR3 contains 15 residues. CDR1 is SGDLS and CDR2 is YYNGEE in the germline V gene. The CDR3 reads CASSAGTGGSYEQYF. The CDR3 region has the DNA TGTGCCAGCAGCGCCGGGACAGGGGGCTCCTACGAGCAGTACTTC. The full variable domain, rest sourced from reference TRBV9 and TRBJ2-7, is DSGVTQTPKHLITATGQRVTLRCSPRSGDLSVYWYQQSLDQGLQFLIQYYNGEERAKGNILERFSAQQFPDLHSELNLSSLELGDSALYFCASSAGTGGSYEQYFGPGTRLTVT.

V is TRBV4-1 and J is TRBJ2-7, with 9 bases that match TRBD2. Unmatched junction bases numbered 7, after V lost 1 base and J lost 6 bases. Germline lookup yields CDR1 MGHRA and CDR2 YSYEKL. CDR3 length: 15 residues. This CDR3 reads CASSQGPSGAVEQYF. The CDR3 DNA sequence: TGCGCCAGCAGCCAAGGTCCTAGCGGGGCCGTCGAGCAGTACTTC.

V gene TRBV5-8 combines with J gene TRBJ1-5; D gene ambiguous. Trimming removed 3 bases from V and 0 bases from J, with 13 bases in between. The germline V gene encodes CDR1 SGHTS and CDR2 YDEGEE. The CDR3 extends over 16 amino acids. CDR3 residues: CASSSRVGDSNQPQHF. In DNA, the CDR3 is TGTGCCAGCAGCTCCCGCGTCGGGGATAGCAATCAGCCCCAGCATTTT.

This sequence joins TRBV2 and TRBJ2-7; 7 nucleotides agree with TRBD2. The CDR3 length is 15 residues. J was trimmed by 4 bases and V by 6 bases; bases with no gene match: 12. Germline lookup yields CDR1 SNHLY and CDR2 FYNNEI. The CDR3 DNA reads TGTGCCAGCAGCCAGGATGCGGGGGTTCTTTACGAGCAGTACTTC. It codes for CASSQDAGVLYEQYF.

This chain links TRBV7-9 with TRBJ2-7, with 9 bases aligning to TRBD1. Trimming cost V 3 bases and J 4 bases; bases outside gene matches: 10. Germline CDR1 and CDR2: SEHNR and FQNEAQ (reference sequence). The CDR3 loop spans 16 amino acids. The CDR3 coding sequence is TGTGCCAGCAGCTTGGACACCGGGACAGGGCCATACGAGCAGTACTTC. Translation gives CASSLDTGTGPYEQYF.

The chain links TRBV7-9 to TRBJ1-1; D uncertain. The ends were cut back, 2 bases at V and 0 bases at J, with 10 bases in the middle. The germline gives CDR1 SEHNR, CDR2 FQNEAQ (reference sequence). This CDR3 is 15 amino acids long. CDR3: CASSLMAGLNTEAFF. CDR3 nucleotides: TGTGCCAGCAGCTTAATGGCAGGATTGAACACTGAAGCTTTCTTT.

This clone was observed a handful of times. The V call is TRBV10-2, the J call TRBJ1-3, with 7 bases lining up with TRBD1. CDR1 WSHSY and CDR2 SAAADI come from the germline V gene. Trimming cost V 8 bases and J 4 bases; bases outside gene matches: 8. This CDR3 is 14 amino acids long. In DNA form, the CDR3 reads TGCGCCAGCCTTCCGCGACAGGGAGGAAACACCATATATTTT. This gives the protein CASLPRQGGNTIYF.

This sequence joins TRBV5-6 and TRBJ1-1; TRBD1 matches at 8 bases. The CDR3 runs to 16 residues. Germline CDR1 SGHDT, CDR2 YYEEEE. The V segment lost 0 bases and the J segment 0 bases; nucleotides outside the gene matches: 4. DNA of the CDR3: TGTGCCAGCAGCTTGGGCAGGGGGCGCGTGAACACTGAAGCTTTCTTT. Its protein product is CASSLGRGRVNTEAFF.

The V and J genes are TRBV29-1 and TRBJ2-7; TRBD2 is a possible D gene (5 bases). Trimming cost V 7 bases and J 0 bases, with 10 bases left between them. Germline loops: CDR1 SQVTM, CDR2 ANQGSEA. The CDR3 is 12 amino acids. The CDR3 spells CSASSDSYEQYF. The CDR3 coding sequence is TGCAGCGCTAGTAGCGACTCCTACGAGCAGTACTTC.